The clone carrying this TCR beta chain was recorded many times. The CDR3 totals 12 residues. CDR1 SQVTM and CDR2 ANQGSEA come from the germline V gene. With 4 bases removed from V and 4 bases from J, the gap between germline ends came to 10 bases. The data were taken from a study of T cells in Graves' hyperthyroidism and ophthalmopathy. What was amplified from RNA transcripts were TCR beta CDR3 regions. Carried out on the TCR CDR3, a first-round RT-PCR used the HTBI primer set. TCRdb independently ran MiXCR on the multiplex PCR reads; one entry per CDR3 protein. The profile shows about 660,000 distinct CDR3 sequences, over 40% of them singletons.

The chain couples TRBV29-1 to TRBJ1-2, with D hard to call. The receptor was derived from an adult man with Graves' disease, either hyperthyroidism or ophthalmopathy (not recorded which). The specimen sequenced was peripheral blood or thyroid tissue (not recorded which). The CDR3 DNA reads TGCAGCGTTGTTTCCAGCCTCTATGGCTACACCTTC. This gives the protein CSVVSSLYGYTF.